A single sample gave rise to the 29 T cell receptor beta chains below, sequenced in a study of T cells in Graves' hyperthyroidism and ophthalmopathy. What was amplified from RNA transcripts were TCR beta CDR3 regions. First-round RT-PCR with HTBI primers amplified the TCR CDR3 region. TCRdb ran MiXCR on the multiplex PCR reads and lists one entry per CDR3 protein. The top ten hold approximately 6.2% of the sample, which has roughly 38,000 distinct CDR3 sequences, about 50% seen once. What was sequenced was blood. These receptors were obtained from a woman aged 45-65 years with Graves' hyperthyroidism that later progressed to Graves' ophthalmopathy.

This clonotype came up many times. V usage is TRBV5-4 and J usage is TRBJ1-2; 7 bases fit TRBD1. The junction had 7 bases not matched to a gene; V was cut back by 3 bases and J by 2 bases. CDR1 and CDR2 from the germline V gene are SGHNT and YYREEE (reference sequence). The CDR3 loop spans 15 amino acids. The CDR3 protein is CASSSTTGQNYGYTF. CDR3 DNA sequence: TGTGCCAGCAGCTCGACGACAGGGCAGAACTATGGCTACACCTTC.

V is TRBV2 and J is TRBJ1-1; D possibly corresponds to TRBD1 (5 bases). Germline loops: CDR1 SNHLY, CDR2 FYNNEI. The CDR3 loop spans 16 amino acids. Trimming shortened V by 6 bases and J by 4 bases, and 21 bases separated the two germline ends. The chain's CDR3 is CASRAGTSGRATEAFF. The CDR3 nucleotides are TGTGCCAGCAGGGCCGGGACTAGCGGGAGGGCCACTGAAGCTTTCTTT. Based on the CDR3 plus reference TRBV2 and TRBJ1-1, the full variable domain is EPEVTQTPSHQVTQMGQEVILRCVPISNHLYFYWYRQILGQKVEFLVSFYNNEISEKSEIFDDQFSVERPDGSNFTLKIRSTKLEDSAMYFCASRAGTSGRATEAFFGQGTRLTVV.

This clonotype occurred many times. In DNA, the CDR3 is TGTGCCAGCAGCGTGGGGATTAGCGGCCTTAACAATGAGCAGTTCTTC. It encodes CASSVGISGLNNEQFF. The V call is TRBV9, the J call TRBJ2-1, with D possibly being TRBD2 (6 bases). This CDR3 has 16 amino acids. Germline CDR1 and CDR2: SGDLS and YYNGEE. V lost 2 bases and J 5 bases, leaving 17 bases between the germline ends.

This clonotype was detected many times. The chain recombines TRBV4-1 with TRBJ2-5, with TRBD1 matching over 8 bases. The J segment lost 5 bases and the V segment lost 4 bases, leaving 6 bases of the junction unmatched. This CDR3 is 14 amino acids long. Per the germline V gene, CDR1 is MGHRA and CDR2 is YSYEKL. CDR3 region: CASSRQGSRETQYF. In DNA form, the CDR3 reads TGCGCCAGCAGCCGACAGGGGTCCAGGGAGACCCAGTACTTC.

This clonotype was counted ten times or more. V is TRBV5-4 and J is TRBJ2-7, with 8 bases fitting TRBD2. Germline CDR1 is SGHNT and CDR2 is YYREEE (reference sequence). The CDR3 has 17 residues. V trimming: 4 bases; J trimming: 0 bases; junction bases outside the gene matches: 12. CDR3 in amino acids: CASSAAGGGTNSYEQYF. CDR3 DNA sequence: TGTGCCAGCAGCGCCGCGGGGGGTGGCACGAACTCCTACGAGCAGTACTTC.

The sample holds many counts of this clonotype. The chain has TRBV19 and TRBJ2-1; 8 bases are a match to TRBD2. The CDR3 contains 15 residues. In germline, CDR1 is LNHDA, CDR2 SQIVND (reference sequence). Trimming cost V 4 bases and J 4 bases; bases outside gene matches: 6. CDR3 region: CASSNSGNAYNEQFF. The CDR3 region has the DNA TGTGCCAGTAGTAATAGCGGGAATGCTTACAATGAGCAGTTCTTC.

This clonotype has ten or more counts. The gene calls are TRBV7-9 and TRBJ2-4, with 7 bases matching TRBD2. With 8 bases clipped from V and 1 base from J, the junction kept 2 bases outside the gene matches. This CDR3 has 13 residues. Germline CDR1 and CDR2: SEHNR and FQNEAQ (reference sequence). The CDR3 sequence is CASGGVAKNIQYF. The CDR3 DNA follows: TGTGCCAGCGGGGGGGTTGCCAAAAACATTCAGTACTTC. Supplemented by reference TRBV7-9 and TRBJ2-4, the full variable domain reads DTGVSQNPRHKITKRGQNVTFRCDPISEHNRLYWYRQTLGQGPEFLTYFQNEAQLEKSRLLSDRFSAERPKGSFSTLEIQRTEQGDSAMYLCASGGVAKNIQYFGAGTRLSVL.

CDR3 nucleotides: TGTGCCAGCAGCGCGCAGGGGGCCAACGTCCTGACTTTC. Residues: CASSAQGANVLTF. The chain combines TRBV9 with TRBJ2-6; D not certain. The CDR3 covers 13 residues. The germline V gene has CDR1 SGDLS and CDR2 YYNGEE. Between the trimmed V and J ends, which lost 3 bases and 4 bases, there was a span of 5 bases.

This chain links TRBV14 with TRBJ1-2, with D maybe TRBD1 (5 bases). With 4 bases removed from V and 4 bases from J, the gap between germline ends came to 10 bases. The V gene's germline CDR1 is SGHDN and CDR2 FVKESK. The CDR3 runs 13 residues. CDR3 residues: CASSLRDGYGYTF. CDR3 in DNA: TGTGCCAGCAGCCTCCGGGACGGCTATGGCTACACCTTC.

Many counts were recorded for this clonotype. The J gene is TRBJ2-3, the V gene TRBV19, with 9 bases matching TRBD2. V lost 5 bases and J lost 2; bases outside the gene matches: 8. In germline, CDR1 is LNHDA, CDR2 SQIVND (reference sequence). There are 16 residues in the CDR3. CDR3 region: CASSGGGLAITDTQYF. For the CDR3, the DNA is TGTGCCAGTAGTGGGGGGGGACTAGCAATCACAGATACGCAGTATTTT.

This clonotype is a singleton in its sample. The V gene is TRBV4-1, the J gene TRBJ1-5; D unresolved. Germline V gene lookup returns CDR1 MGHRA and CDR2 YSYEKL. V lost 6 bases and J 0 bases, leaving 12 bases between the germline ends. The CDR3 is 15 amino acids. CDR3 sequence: CASRFHSDSNQPQHF. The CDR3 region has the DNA TGCGCCAGCAGATTTCACAGTGATAGCAATCAGCCCCAGCATTTT.

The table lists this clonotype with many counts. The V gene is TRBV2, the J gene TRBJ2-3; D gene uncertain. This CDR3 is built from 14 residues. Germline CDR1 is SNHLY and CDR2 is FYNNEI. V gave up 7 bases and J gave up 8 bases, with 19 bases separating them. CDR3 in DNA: TGTGCCAGCACCGACCCTGACGGTCGTGCTACGCAGTATTTT. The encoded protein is CASTDPDGRATQYF.

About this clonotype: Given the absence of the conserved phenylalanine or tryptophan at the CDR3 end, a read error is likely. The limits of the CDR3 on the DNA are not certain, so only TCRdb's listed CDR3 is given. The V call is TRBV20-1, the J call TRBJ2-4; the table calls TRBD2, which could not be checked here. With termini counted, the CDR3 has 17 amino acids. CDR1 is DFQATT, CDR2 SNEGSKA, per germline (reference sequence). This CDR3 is CSASGPGPPGPEAFFGQ.

The CDR3 spells CASSVERGTGVEAFF. The CDR3 region has the DNA TGTGCCAGCAGCGTTGAAAGGGGGACAGGGGTTGAAGCTTTCTTT. The chain employs TRBV9 and TRBJ1-1, with 10 bases matching TRBD1. The CDR3 covers 15 residues. Germline loops: CDR1 SGDLS, CDR2 YYNGEE. Germline trimming cut 2 bases from V and 7 bases from J; bases unmatched to any gene: 8.

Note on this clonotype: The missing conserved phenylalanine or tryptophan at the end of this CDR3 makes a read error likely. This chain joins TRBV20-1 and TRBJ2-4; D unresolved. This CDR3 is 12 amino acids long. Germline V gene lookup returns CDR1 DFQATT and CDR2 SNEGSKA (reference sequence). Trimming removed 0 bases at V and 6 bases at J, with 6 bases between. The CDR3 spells CSARDSRNIQYL. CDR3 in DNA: TGCAGTGCTAGAGATTCGAGAAACATTCAGTACCTC.

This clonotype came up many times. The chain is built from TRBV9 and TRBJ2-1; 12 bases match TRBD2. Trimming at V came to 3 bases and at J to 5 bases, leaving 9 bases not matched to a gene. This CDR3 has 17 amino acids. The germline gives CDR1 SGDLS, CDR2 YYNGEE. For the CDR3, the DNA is TGTGCCAGCAGCGGGCCGGGACTAGCGGGTGGCAACAATGAGCAGTTCTTC. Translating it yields CASSGPGLAGGNNEQFF. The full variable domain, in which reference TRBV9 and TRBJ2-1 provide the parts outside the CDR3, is DSGVTQTPKHLITATGQRVTLRCSPRSGDLSVYWYQQSLDQGLQFLIQYYNGEERAKGNILERFSAQQFPDLHSELNLSSLELGDSALYFCASSGPGLAGGNNEQFFGPGTRLTVL.

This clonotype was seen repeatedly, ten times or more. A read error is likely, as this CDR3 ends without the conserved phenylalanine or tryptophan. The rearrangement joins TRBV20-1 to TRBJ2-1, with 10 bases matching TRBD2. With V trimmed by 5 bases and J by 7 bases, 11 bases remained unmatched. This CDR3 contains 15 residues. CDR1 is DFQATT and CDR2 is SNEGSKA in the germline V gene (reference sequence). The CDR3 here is CSAHKAGGPANEQFL. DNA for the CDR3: TGCAGTGCTCACAAAGCGGGAGGGCCGGCTAATGAGCAGTTCCTC.

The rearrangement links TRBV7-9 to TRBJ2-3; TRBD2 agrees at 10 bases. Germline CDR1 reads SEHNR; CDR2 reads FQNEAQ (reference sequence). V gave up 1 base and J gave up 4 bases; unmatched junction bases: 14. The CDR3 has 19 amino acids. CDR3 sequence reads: CASSLVGGPSGRFSDTQYF. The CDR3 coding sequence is TGTGCCAGCAGCTTAGTCGGCGGGCCTAGCGGGAGATTTTCAGATACGCAGTATTTT.

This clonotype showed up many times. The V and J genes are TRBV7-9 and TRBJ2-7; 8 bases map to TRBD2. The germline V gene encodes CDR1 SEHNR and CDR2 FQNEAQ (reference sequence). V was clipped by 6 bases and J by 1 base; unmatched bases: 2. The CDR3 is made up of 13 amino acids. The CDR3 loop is CASRSGRSYEQYF. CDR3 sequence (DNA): TGTGCCAGCAGAAGCGGGAGATCCTACGAGCAGTACTTC. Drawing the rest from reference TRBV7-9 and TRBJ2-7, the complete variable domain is DTGVSQNPRHKITKRGQNVTFRCDPISEHNRLYWYRQTLGQGPEFLTYFQNEAQLEKSRLLSDRFSAERPKGSFSTLEIQRTEQGDSAMYLCASRSGRSYEQYFGPGTRLTVT.

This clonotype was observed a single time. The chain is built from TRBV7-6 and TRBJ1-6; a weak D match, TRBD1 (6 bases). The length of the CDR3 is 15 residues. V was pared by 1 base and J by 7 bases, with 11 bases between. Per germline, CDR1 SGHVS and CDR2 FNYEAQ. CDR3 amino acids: CASSLDRAPNSPLHF. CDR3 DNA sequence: TGTGCCAGCAGCTTAGACAGGGCTCCGAATTCACCCCTCCACTTT. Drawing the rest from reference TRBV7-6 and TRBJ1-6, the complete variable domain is GAGVSQSPRYKVTKRGQDVALRCDPISGHVSLYWYRQALGQGPEFLTYFNYEAQQDKSGLPNDRFSAERPEGSISTLTIQRTEQRDSAMYRCASSLDRAPNSPLHFGNGTRLTVT.

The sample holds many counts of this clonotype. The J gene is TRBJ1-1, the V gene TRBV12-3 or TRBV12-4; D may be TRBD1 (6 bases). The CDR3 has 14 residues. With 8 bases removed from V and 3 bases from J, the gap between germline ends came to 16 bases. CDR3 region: CASSHRDRYTEAFF. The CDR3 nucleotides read TGTGCCAGCTCCCACCGAGACAGGTACACTGAAGCTTTCTTT.

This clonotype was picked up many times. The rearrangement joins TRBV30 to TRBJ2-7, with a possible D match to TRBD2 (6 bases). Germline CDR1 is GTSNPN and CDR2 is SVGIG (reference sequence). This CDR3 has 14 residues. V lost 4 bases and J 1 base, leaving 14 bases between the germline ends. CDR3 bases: TGTGCCTGGAACGGGGGAGGCATGTCCTACGAGCAGTACTTC. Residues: CAWNGGGMSYEQYF. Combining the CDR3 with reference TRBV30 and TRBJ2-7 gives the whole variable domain SQTIHQWPATLVQPVGSPLSLECTVEGTSNPNLYWYRQAAGRGLQLLFYSVGIGQISSEVPQNLSASRPQDRQFILSSKKLLLSDSGFYLCAWNGGGMSYEQYFGPGTRLTVT.

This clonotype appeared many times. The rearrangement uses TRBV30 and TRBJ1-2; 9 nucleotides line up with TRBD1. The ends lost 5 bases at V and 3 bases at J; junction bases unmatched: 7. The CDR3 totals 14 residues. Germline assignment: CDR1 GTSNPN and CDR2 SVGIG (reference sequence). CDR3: CAWGTGNLHYGYTF. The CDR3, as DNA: TGTGCCTGGGGGACAGGGAACCTTCACTATGGCTACACCTTC.

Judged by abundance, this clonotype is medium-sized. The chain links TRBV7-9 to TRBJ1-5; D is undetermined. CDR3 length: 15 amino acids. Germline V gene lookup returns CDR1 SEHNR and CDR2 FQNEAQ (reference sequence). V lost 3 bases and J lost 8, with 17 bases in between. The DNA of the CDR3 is TGTGCCAGCAGCTTCCACGGGTCCGGAAGCGAGCCCCAGCATTTT. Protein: CASSFHGSGSEPQHF.

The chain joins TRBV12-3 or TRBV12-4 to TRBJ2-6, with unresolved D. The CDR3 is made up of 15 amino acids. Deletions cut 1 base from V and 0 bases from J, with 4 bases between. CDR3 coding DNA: TGTGCCAGCAGTTTAGGGAGCTCTGGGGCCAACGTCCTGACTTTC. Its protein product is CASSLGSSGANVLTF.

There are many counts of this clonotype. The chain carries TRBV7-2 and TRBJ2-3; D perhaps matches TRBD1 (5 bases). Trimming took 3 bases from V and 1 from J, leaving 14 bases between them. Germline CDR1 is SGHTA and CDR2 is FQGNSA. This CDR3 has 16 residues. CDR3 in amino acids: CASSLSRGVGTDTQYF. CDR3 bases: TGTGCCAGCAGCTTGTCAAGGGGCGTCGGCACAGATACGCAGTATTTT. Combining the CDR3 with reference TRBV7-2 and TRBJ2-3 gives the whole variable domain GAGVSQSPSNKVTEKGKDVELRCDPISGHTALYWYRQSLGQGLEFLIYFQGNSAPDKSGLPSDRFSAERTGGSVSTLTIQRTQQEDSAVYLCASSLSRGVGTDTQYFGPGTRLTVL.

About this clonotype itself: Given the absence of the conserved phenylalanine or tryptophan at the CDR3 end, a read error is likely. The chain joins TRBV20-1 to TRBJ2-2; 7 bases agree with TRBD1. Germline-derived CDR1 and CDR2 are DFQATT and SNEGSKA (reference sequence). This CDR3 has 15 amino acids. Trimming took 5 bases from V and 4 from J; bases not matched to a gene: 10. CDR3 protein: CSARKRGPSTGELFL. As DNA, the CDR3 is TGCAGTGCTCGAAAAAGGGGGCCGAGCACCGGGGAGCTGTTTCTT.

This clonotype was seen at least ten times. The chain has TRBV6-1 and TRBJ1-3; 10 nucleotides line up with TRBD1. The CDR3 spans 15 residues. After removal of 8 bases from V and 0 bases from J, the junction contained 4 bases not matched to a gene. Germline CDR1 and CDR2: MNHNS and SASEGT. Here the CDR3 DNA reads TGTGCCAGCTGGGACAGGGGAGTCTCTGGAAACACCATATATTTT. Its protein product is CASWDRGVSGNTIYF.

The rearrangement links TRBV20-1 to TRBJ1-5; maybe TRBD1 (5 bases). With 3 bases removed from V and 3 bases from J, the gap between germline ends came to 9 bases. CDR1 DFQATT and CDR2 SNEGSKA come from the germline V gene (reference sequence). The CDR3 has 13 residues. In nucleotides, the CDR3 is TGCAGTGCTAGGGAGACAGTCAATCAGCCCCAGCATTTT. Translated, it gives CSARETVNQPQHF.